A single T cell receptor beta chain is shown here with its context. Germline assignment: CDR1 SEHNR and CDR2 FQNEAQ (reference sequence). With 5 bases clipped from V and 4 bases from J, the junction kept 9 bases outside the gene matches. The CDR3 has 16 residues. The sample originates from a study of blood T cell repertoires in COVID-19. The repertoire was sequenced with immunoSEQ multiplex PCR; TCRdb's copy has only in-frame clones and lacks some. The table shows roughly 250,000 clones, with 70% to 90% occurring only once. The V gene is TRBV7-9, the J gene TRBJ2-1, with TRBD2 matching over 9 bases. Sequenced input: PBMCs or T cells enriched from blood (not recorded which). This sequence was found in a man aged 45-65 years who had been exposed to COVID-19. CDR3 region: CASSPVAGVAYNEQFF. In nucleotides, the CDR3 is TGTGCCAGCAGCCCAGTAGCGGGAGTGGCGTACAATGAGCAGTTCTTC. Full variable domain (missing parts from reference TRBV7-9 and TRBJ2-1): DTGVSQNPRHKITKRGQNVTFRCDPISEHNRLYWYRQTLGQGPEFLTYFQNEAQLEKSRLLSDRFSAERPKGSFSTLEIQRTEQGDSAMYLCASSPVAGVAYNEQFFGPGTRLTVL.